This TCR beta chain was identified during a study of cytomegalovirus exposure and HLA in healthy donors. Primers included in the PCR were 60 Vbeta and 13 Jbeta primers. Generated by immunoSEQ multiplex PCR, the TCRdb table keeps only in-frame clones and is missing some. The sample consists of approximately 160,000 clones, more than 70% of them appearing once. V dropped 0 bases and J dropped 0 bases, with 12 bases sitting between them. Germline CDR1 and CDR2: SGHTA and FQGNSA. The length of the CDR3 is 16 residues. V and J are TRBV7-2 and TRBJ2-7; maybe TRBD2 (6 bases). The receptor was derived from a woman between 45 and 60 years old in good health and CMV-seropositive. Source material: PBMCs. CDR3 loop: CASSLAFSAGSYEQYF. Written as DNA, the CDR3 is TGTGCCAGCAGCTTAGCGTTTTCAGCGGGCTCCTACGAGCAGTACTTC.